This T cell receptor beta chain was captured in a study of blood T cell repertoires in COVID-19. Overall study context: Nucleic acid was either cDNA or gDNA, and it came from T cells, B-cell-depleted T cells, or PBMCs.

TCRdb's copy holds only in-frame clones and misses some; the assay was immunoSEQ multiplex PCR. The repertoire includes roughly 87,000 clones, roughly nine tenths of them detected once, and approximately 5.2% sits in the top ten. Germline-derived CDR1 and CDR2 are DFQATT and SNEGSKA (reference sequence). This CDR3 is built from 15 residues. Trimming at V came to 3 bases and at J to 9 bases, leaving 13 bases not matched to a gene. Sequences were obtained from peripheral blood. V and J are TRBV20-1 and TRBJ2-1; 8 bases are a match to TRBD2. This clonotype was obtained from a woman of 80 years or more with active COVID-19. In DNA form, the CDR3 reads TGCAGTGCTAGTTCTTGGGGAGCGGGAGACAGTGAGCAGTTCTTC. Protein: CSASSWGAGDSEQFF.